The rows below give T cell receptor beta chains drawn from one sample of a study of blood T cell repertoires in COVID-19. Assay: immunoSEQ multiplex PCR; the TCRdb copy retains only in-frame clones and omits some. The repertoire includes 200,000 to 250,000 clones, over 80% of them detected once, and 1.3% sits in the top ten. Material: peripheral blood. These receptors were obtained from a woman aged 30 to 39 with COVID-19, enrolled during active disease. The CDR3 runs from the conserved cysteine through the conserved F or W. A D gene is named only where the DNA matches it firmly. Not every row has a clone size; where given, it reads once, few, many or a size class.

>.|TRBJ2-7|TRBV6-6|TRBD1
CASSKTGTDEQYF
TGTGCCAGCAGTAAAACCGGGACAGACGAGCAGTACTTC
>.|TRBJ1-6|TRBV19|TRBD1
CASSIDAGTGVDNSPLHF
TGTGCCAGTAGTATAGATGCCGGGACAGGGGTAGATAATTCACCCCTCCACTTT
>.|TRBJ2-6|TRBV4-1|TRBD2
CASSQLAGTNSGANVLTF
TGCGCCAGCAGCCAGTTAGCGGGGACAAACTCTGGGGCCAACGTCCTGACTTTC
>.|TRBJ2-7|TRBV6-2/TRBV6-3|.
CASSSSRGGWYF
TGTGCCAGCAGTTCTTCCCGAGGGGGTTGGTACTTC
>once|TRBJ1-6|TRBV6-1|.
CASSEVGAFYNSPLHF
TGTGCCAGCAGTGAAGTGGGGGCGTTCTATAATTCACCCCTCCACTTT
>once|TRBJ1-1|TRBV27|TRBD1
CASSLDRVVSTEAFF
TGTGCCAGCAGTTTAGACAGGGTTGTTTCCACTGAAGCTTTCTTT
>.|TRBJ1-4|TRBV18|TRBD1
CASSPRRTGGANEKLFF
TGTGCCAGCTCACCGAGGAGGACAGGGGGGGCTAATGAAAAACTGTTTTTT
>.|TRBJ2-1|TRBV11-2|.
CASSLLPTRLDEQFF
TGTGCCAGCAGCCTCCTACCGACTAGATTGGATGAGCAGTTCTTC
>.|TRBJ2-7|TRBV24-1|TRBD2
CATKLAGGYEQYF
TGTGCCACCAAACTAGCGGGGGGCTACGAGCAGTACTTC
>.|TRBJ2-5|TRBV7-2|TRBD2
CASSTKLAGDVTQYF
TGTGCCAGCAGCACAAAACTAGCGGGAGACGTGACCCAGTACTTC
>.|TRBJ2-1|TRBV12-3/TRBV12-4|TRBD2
CASSQHASGQFF
TGTGCCAGCAGTCAACACGCTAGCGGGCAGTTCTTC
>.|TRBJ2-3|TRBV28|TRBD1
CASSLDRASTDTQYF
TGTGCCAGCAGCCTGGACAGGGCTAGCACAGATACGCAGTATTTT
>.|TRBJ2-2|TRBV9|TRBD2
CASSGLTYTGELFF
TGTGCCAGCTCGGGACTAACCTACACCGGGGAGCTGTTTTTT
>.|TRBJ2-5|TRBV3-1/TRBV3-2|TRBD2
CASSQDGLAGEETQYF
TGTGCCAGCAGCCAAGATGGGCTAGCGGGAGAAGAGACCCAGTACTTC
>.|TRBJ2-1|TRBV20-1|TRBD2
CSASQTSGSYNEQFF
TGCAGTGCTAGTCAAACTAGCGGCTCCTACAATGAGCAGTTCTTC
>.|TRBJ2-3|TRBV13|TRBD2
CASSLGAAGVSADTQYF
TGTGCCAGCAGCTTAGGGGCAGCGGGAGTAAGCGCAGATACGCAGTATTTT
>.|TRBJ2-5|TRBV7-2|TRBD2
CASSARLGGGRARETQYF
TGTGCCAGCAGCGCCCGCCTGGGTGGCGGGAGGGCCCGCGAGACCCAGTACTTC